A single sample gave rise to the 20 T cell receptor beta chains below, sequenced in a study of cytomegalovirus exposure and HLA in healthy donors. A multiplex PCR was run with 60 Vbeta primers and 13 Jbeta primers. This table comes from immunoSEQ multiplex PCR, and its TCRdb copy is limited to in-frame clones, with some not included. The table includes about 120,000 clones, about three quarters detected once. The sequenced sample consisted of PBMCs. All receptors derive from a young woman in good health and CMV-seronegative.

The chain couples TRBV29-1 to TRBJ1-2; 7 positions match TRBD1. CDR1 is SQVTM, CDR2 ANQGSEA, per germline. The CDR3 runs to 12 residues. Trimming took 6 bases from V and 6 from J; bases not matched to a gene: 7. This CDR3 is CSVDGQVHGYTF. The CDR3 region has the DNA TGCAGCGTCGATGGACAGGTCCATGGCTACACCTTC.

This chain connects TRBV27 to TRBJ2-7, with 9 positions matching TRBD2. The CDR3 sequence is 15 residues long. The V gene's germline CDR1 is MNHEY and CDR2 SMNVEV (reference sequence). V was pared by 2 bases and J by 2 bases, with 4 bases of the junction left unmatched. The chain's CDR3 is CASSLGGRAAYEQYF. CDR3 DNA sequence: TGTGCCAGCAGTTTAGGCGGGAGGGCCGCCTACGAGCAGTACTTC.

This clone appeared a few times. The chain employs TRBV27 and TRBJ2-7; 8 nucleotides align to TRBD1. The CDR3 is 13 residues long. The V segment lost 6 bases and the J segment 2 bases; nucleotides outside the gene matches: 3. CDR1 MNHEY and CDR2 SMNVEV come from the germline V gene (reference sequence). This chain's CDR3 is CASSRDRTYEQYF. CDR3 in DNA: TGTGCCAGCAGCCGGGACAGGACCTACGAGCAGTACTTC.

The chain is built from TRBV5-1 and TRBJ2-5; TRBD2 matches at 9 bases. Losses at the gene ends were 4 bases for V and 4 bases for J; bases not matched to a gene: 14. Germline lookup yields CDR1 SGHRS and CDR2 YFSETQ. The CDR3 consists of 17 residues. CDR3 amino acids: CASSGQGTSRGGETQYF. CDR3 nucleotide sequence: TGCGCCAGCAGCGGCCAGGGGACTAGCCGGGGGGGAGAGACCCAGTACTTC.

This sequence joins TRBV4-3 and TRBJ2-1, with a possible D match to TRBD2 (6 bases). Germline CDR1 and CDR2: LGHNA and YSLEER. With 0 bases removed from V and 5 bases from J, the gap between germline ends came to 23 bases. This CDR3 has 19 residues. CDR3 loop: CASSQDPPLAPSWNNEQFF. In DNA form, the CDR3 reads TGCGCCAGCAGCCAAGATCCCCCTCTAGCGCCAAGCTGGAACAATGAGCAGTTCTTC.

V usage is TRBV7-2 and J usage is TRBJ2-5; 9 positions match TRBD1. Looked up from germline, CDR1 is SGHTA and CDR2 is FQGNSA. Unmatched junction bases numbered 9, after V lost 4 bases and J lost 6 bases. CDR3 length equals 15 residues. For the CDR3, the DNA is TGTGCCAGCAGCTCCCTCGGGACAGGGCCGCAGACCCAGTACTTC. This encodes CASSSLGTGPQTQYF.

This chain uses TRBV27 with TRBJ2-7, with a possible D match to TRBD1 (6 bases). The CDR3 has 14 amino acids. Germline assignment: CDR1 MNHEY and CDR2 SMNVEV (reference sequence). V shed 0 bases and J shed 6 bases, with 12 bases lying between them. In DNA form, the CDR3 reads TGTGCCAGCAGTTTATCAGGACCAGGGGTCGAGCAGTACTTC. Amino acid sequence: CASSLSGPGVEQYF.

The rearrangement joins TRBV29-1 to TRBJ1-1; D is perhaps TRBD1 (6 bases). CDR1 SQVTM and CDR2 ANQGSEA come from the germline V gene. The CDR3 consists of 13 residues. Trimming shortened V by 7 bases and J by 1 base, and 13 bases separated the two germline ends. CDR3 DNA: TGCAGCGCAGGATTAGGGGGGAACACTGAAGCTTTCTTT. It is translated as CSAGLGGNTEAFF.

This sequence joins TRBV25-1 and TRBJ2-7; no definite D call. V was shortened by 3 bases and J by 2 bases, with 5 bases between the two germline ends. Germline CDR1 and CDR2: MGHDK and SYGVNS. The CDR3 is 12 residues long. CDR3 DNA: TGTGCCAGCAGTGACGGAGCCTACGAGCAGTACTTC. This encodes CASSDGAYEQYF.

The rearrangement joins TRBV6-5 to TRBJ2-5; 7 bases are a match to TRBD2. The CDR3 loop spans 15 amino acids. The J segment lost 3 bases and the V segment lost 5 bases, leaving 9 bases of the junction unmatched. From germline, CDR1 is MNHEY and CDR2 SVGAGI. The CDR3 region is CASSGGSSGKETQYF. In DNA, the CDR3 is TGTGCCAGCAGTGGCGGGAGTTCGGGGAAAGAGACCCAGTACTTC.

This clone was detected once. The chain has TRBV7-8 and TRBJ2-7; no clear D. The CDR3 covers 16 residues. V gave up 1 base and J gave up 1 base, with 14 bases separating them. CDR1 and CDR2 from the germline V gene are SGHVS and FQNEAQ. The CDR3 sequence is CASSLVRLQASYEQYF. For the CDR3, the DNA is TGTGCCAGCAGCTTAGTTAGGTTGCAGGCGTCCTACGAGCAGTACTTC.

This CDR3 is CASSKTGEQPQHF. CDR3 in DNA: TGTGCCAGCAGCAAGACAGGGGAGCAGCCCCAGCATTTT. The V and J genes are TRBV4-2 and TRBJ1-5; TRBD1 aligns across 8 bases. The CDR3 spans 13 residues. V shed 5 bases, J shed 7 bases, and the junction held 4 bases outside the gene matches. Germline V gives CDR1 LGHNA, CDR2 YNFKEQ.

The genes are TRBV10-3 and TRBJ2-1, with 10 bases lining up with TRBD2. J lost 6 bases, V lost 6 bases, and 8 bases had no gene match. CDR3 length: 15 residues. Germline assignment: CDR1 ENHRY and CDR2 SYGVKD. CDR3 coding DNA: TGTGCCATCAGGAGAAGTAGCGGGGGGATCAATGAGCAGTTCTTC. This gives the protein CAIRRSSGGINEQFF.

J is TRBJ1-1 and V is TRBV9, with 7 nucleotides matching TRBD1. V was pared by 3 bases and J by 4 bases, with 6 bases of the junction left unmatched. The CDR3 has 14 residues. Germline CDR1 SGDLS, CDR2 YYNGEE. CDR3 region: CASSGRQGTTEAFF. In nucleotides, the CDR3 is TGTGCCAGCAGCGGGAGACAGGGTACCACTGAAGCTTTCTTT. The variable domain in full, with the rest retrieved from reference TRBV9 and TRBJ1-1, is DSGVTQTPKHLITATGQRVTLRCSPRSGDLSVYWYQQSLDQGLQFLIQYYNGEERAKGNILERFSAQQFPDLHSELNLSSLELGDSALYFCASSGRQGTTEAFFGQGTRLTVV.

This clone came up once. The CDR3 region is CASSQDLGTDYEQYF. The DNA of the CDR3 is TGCGCCAGCAGCCAAGATCTGGGGACAGACTACGAGCAGTACTTC. The chain has TRBV4-1 and TRBJ2-7; TRBD1 aligns across 7 bases. CDR1 is MGHRA and CDR2 is YSYEKL in the germline V gene. This CDR3 contains 15 residues. Trimming took 0 bases from V and 3 from J; bases not matched to a gene: 5.

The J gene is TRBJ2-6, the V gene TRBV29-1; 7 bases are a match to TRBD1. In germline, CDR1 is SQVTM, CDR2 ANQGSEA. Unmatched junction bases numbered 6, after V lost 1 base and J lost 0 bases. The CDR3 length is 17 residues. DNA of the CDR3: TGCAGCGTTGAAGGTGACAGGGAAAGCTCTGGGGCCAACGTCCTGACTTTC. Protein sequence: CSVEGDRESSGANVLTF.

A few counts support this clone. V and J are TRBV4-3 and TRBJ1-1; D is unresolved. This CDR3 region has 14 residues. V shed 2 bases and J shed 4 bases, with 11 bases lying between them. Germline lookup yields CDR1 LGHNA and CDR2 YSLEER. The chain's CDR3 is CASSQYFTTTEAFF. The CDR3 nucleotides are TGCGCCAGCAGCCAATATTTCACAACCACTGAAGCTTTCTTT.

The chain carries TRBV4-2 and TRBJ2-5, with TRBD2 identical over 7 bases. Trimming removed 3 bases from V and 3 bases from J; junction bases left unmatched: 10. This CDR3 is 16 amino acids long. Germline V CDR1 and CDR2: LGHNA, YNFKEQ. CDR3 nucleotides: TGTGCCAGCAGCCATCCCCCGGGGGGTGGGGAAGAGACCCAGTACTTC. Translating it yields CASSHPPGGGEETQYF.

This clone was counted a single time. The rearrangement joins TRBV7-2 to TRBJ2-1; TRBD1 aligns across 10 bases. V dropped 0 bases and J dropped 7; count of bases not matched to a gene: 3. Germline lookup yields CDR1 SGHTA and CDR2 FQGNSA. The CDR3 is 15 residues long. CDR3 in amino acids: CASSLADRGLNEQFF. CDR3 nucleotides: TGTGCCAGCAGCTTAGCTGACAGGGGGCTTAATGAGCAGTTCTTC.

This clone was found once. Here the CDR3 DNA reads TGTGCCAGCAGTTACTCCGCTAGCGGGAGGAACAATGAGCAGTTCTTC. Amino acid sequence: CASSYSASGRNNEQFF. V and J are TRBV6-5 and TRBJ2-1; 11 bases align to TRBD2. This CDR3 spans 16 amino acids. From germline, CDR1 is MNHEY and CDR2 SVGAGI. The junction had 3 bases not matched to a gene; V was cut back by 0 bases and J by 5 bases.